This T cell receptor (beta chain) was sequenced during a study of T-cell memory formation after mild COVID-19. Study-level findings and limits: Contracting CD8+ clones were enriched in EMRA, CD4+ mainly in CM and EM. Memory from before infection featured some responding clones, which suggests cross-reactive memory joined.

TCRdb re-called the 5' RACE reads with MiXCR, one entry per CDR3 protein. The sample shows about half a million distinct CDR3 sequences, 15% to 20% of them seen only once. Trimming at V came to 11 bases and at J to 7 bases, leaving 17 bases not matched to a gene. The CDR3 is 15 residues long. Per the germline V gene, CDR1 is SEHNR and CDR2 is FQNEAQ (reference sequence). This clonotype was observed a handful of times. The antigen is not known. This clonotype originated in an adult woman who had mild COVID-19 (a few samples of this study predate the infection). Cell type and time point are not known. The chain joins TRBV7-9 to TRBJ1-1, with TRBD1 matching over 9 bases. Specimen: PBMCs or a T cell subset sorted from them (not recorded which). The CDR3 DNA reads TGTGCCTCCCGAGGGACAGGGCTGCGCGAAGTTGAAGCTTTCTTT. This gives the protein CASRGTGLREVEAFF.